This T cell receptor beta chain was sequenced for a study of graft-versus-host responses after intestinal transplantation. Sequenced by immunoSEQ multiplex PCR; TCRdb stores in-frame clones only, minus some. The table has 20,000 to 30,000 clones, around 80% seen once; the top ten hold 0.65% to 0.85%. This clone has only one observation. The antigen is unknown. Germline V gives CDR1 KGHSH, CDR2 LQKENI. This CDR3 is 13 amino acids long. Trimming pared 2 bases from V and 6 bases from J, leaving 7 bases between. Sequenced material: unstimulated CD4+ T cells sorted from spleen or lymph node cells, taken before intestinal transplant. The receptor was derived from a human donor who received an intestinal transplant. The chain has TRBV18 and TRBJ1-4; D remains ambiguous. The CDR3 region has the DNA TGTGCCAGCTCACCAGGGTTGTATGAAAAACTGTTTTTT. It translates to CASSPGLYEKLFF.